Listed below are T cell receptor beta chains from one sample, sequenced in a study of blood T cell repertoires in COVID-19. The table came from immunoSEQ multiplex PCR; TCRdb's copy has only in-frame clones and leaves some out. In the table there are some 300,000 clones, around nine tenths of which are singletons. Sequenced sample: PBMCs or T cells enriched from blood (not recorded which). The receptors were gathered from a young woman who had recovered from COVID-19. Both conserved end residues are part of each CDR3. D genes are given only for firm matches. Some rows have no size entry. The others give once, few or many, or a class for an expanded clone.

j_call clone_size d_call v_call cdr3_nt cdr3_aa
TRBJ2-1 . . TRBV9 TGTGCCAGCAGCGTAGCGGGACTCTACTACAATGAGCAGTTCTTC CASSVAGLYYNEQFF
TRBJ1-1 . . TRBV7-2 TGTGTTACACAATCAAAGCTTAGCGCAAACACTGAAGCTTTCTTT CVTQSKLSANTEAFF
TRBJ2-5 . . TRBV5-6 TGTGCCAGCAGCTTGGTACTAGGTGCCCAAGAGACCCAGTACTTC CASSLVLGAQETQYF
TRBJ1-3 . TRBD1 TRBV7-9 TGTGCCAGCAGCTTAGCGTGGGAGGCAGGGGGTCTCGCGCGAAACACCATATATTTT CASSLAWEAGGLARNTIYF
TRBJ2-1 . . TRBV2 TGTGCCAGCAGTGATTATCGGGCAGGGGAAGACTACAAGGTGGGCTACAATGAGCAGTTCTTC CASSDYRAGEDYKVGYNEQFF
TRBJ1-1 few . TRBV29-1 TGCAGCGTTGGACAGGAGAAAGCTTTCTTT CSVGQEKAFF
TRBJ1-5 . TRBD1 TRBV27 TGTGCCAGCAGCCTTGGCCGCCTGACAGGGGGCGACCCCTTACAGCCCCAGCATTTT CASSLGRLTGGDPLQPQHF
TRBJ2-3 . . TRBV7-2 TGTGCCAGCAGCTTAGTACCCGGGAGTCCATGGGGAGATACGCAGTATTTT CASSLVPGSPWGDTQYF
TRBJ1-5 . . TRBV7-9 TGTGCCAGCAGCGCCCGACAGGAGAATCGGCCCCAGCATTTT CASSARQENRPQHF
TRBJ2-7 . . TRBV15 TGTGCCACCAGCAGACGGGGAACAGAGTACGAGCAGTACTTC CATSRRGTEYEQYF
TRBJ1-6 . TRBD1 TRBV3-1/TRBV3-2 TGTGCCAGCAGCCAAAAACCCCCGGGACAGGATAAAAATTCACCCCTCCACTTT CASSQKPPGQDKNSPLHF
TRBJ1-1 . . TRBV7-9 TGTGCCAGCAGCTTAGGAGTCACTGAAGCTTTCTTT CASSLGVTEAFF
TRBJ2-5 . TRBD1 TRBV5-1 TGCGCCAGCAGCCCCGGGACAGAGCAAGAGACCCAGTACTTC CASSPGTEQETQYF
TRBJ1-2 . . TRBV5-6 TGTGCCAGCAGCTTCCAGGGGTCTGGCTACACCTTC CASSFQGSGYTF
TRBJ1-3 once TRBD1 TRBV7-9 TGTGCCAGCAGCCAACCGCGCCAGGGGGGAACTGGAAACACCATATATTTT CASSQPRQGGTGNTIYF
TRBJ2-7 . TRBD2 TRBV7-2 TGTGCCAGCAGTCGGGGACTAACGGGAATGTACGAGCAGTACTTC CASSRGLTGMYEQYF